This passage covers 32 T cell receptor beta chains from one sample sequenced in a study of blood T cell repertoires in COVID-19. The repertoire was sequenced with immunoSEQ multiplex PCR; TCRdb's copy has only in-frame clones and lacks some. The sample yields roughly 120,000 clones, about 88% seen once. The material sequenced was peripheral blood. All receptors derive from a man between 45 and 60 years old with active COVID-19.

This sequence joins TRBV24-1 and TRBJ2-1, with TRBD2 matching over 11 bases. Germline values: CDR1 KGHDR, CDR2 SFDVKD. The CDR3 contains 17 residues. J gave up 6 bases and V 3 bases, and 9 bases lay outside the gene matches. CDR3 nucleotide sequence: TGTGCCACCAGTGATCCCAATAGCGGGAGGGCTCGCAATGAGCAGTTCTTC. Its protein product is CATSDPNSGRARNEQFF.

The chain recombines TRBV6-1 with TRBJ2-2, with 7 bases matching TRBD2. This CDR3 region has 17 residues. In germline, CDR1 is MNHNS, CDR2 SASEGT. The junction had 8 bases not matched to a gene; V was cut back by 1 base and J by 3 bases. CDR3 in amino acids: CASSEVLAAGDTGELFF. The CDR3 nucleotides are TGTGCCAGCAGTGAAGTCCTAGCGGCTGGAGACACCGGGGAGCTGTTTTTT.

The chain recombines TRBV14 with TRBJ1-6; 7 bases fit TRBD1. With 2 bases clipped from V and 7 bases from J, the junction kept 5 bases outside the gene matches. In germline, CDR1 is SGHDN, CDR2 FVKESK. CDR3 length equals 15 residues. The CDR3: CASSQQTGRNSPLHF. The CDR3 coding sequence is TGTGCCAGCAGCCAACAGACAGGGCGAAATTCACCCCTCCACTTT. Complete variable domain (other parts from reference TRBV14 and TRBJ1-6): EAGVTQFPSHSVIEKGQTVTLRCDPISGHDNLYWYRRVMGKEIKFLLHFVKESKQDESGMPNNRFLAERTGGTYSTLKVQPAELEDSGVYFCASSQQTGRNSPLHFGNGTRLTVT.

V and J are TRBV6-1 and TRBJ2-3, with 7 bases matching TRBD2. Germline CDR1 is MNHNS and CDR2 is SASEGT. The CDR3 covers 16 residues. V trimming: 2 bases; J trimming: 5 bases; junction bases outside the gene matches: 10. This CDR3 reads CASSERASGLLDTQYF. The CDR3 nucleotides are TGTGCCAGCAGTGAACGGGCTAGCGGCTTACTAGATACGCAGTATTTT.

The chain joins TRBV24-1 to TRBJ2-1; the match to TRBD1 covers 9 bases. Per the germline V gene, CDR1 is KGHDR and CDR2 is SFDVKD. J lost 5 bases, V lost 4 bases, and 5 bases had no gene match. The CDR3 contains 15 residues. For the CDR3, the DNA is TGTGCCACCAGTGAATCGGGACAGGGCCACAATGAGCAGTTCTTC. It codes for CATSESGQGHNEQFF.

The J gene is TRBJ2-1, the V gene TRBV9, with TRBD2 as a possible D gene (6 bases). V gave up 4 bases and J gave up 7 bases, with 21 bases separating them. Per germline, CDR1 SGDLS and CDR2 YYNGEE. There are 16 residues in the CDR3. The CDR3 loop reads CASSPHDGGGWNEQFF. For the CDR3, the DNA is TGTGCCAGCAGCCCCCACGACGGGGGTGGATGGAATGAGCAGTTCTTC.

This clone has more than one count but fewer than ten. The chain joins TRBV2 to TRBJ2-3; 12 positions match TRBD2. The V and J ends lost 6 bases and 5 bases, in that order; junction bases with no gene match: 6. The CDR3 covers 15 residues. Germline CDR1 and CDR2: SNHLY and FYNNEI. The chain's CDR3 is CASSRLAGVGDTQYF. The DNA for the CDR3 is TGTGCCAGCAGCCGACTAGCGGGAGTGGGAGATACGCAGTATTTT.

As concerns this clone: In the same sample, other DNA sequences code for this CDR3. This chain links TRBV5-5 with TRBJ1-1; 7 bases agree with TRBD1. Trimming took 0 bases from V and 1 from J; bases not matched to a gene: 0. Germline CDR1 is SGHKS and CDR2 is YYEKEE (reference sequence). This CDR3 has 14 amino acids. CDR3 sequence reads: CASSLAGGNTEAFF. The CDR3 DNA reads TGTGCCAGCAGCTTGGCAGGGGGGAACACTGAAGCTTTCTTT.

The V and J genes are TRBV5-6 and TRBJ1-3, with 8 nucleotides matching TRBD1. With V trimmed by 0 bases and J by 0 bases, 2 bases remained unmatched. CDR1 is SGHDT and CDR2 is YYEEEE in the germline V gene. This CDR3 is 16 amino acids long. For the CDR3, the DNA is TGTGCCAGCAGCTTGGGACAGGGGAACTCTGGAAACACCATATATTTT. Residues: CASSLGQGNSGNTIYF.

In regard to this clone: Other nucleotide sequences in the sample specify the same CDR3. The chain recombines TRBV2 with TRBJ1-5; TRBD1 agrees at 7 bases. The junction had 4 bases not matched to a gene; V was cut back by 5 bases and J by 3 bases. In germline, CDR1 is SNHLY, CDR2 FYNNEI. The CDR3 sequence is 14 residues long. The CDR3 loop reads CASSSQGINQPQHF. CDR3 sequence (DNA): TGTGCCAGCAGTTCACAGGGGATCAATCAGCCCCAGCATTTT.

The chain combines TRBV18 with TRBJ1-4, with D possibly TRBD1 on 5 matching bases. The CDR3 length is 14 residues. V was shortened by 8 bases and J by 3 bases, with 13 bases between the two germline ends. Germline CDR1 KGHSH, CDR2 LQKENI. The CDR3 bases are TGTGCCAGCCGCAACGGGGGAGCTAATGAAAAACTGTTTTTT. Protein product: CASRNGGANEKLFF.

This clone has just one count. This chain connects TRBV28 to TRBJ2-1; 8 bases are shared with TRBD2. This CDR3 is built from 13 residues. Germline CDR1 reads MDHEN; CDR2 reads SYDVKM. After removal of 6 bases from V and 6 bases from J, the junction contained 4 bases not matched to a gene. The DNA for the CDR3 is TGTGCCAGCAGCGGACTAGCCCTCAATGAGCAGTTCTTC. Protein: CASSGLALNEQFF.

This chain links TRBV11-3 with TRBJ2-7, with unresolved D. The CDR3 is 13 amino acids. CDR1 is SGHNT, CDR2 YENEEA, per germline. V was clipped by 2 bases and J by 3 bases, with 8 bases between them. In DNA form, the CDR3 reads TGTGCCAGCAGCTTATATTCCGGCTACGAGCAGTACTTC. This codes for CASSLYSGYEQYF.

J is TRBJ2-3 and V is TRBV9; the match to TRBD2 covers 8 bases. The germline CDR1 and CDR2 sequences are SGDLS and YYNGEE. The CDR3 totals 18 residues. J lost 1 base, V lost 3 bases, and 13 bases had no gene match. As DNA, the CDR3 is TGTGCCAGCAGCGCCCGACCCCAGCGGGAGTGGGGCACAGATACGCAGTATTTT. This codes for CASSARPQREWGTDTQYF.

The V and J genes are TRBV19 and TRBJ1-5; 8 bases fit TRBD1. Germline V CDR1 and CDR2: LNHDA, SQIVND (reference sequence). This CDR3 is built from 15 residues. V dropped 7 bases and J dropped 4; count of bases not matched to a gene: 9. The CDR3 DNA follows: TGTGCCAGTACCTTCGACAGGGGTTCTAATCAGCCCCAGCATTTT. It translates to CASTFDRGSNQPQHF.

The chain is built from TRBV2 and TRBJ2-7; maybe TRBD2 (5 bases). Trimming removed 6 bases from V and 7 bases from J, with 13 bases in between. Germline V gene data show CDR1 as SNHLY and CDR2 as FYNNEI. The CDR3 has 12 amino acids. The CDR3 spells CASSASGGEQYV. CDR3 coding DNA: TGTGCCAGCAGCGCCTCCGGAGGTGAGCAGTACGTC.

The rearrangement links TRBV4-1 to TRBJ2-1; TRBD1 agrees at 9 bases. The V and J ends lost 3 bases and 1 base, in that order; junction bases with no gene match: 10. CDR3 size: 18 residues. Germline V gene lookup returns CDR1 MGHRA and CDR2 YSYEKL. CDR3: CASSHATDRGGSYNEQFF. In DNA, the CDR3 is TGCGCCAGCAGCCATGCAACCGACAGGGGGGGGTCCTACAATGAGCAGTTCTTC.

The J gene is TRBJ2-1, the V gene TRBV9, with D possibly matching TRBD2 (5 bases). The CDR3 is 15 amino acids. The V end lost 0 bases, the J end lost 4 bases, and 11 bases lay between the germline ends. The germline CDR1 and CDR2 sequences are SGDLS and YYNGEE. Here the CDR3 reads CASSVDASSYNEQFF. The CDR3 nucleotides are TGTGCCAGCAGCGTAGACGCTAGCAGTTACAATGAGCAGTTCTTC.

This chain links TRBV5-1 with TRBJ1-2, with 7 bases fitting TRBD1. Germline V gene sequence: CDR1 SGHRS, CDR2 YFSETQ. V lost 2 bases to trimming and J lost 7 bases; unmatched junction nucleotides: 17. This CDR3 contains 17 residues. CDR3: CASSLVGNVKQGTGYTF. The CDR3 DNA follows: TGCGCCAGCAGCTTAGTGGGGAACGTTAAACAGGGGACTGGCTACACCTTC.

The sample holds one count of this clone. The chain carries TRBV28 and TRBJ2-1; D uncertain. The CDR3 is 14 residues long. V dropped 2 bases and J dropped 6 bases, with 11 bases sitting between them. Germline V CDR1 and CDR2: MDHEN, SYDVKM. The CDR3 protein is CASSLIALGNEQFF. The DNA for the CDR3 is TGTGCCAGCAGTTTAATAGCCCTAGGCAATGAGCAGTTCTTC.

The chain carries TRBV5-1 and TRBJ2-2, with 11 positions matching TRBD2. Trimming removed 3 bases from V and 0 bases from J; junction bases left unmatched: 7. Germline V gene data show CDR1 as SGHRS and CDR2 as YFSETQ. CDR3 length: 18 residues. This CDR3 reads CASSSRLAGSSNTGELFF. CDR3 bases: TGCGCCAGCAGCTCTCGACTAGCGGGGAGCTCGAACACCGGGGAGCTGTTTTTT.

This CDR3 reads CASSSGGIAGNTIYF. In nucleotides, the CDR3 is TGTGCCAGCAGCTCTGGGGGCATAGCTGGAAACACCATATATTTT. The rearrangement links TRBV7-9 to TRBJ1-3; a possible D gene is TRBD1 (6 bases). The V and J ends lost 4 bases and 2 bases respectively, with 12 bases between them. Germline V lookup: CDR1 SEHNR, CDR2 FQNEAQ (reference sequence). The CDR3 sequence is 15 residues long.

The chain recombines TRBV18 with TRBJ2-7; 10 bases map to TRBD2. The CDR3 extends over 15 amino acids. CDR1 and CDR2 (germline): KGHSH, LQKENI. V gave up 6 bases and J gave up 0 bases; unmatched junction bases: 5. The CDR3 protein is CASSSSGSVSYEQYV. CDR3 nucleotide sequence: TGTGCCAGCTCTTCTAGCGGGAGTGTCTCCTACGAGCAGTACGTC.

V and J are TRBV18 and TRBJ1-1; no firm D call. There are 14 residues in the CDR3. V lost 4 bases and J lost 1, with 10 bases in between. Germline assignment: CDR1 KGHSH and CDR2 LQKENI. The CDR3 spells CASSQPRGNTEAFF. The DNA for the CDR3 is TGTGCCAGCTCACAACCGAGAGGGAACACTGAAGCTTTCTTT.

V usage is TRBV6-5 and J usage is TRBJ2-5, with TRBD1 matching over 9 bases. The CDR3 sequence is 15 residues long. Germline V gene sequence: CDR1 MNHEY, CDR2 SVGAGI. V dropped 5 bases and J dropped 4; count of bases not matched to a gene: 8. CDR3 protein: CASSRGTGNVETQYF. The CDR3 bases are TGTGCCAGCAGTCGAGGGACAGGGAACGTAGAGACCCAGTACTTC.

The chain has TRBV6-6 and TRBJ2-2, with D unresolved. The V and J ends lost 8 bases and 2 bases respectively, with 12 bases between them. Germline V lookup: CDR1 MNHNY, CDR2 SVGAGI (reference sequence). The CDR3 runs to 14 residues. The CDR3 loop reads CASEIQRNTGELFF. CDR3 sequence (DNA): TGTGCCAGCGAAATACAGAGAAACACCGGGGAGCTGTTTTTT.

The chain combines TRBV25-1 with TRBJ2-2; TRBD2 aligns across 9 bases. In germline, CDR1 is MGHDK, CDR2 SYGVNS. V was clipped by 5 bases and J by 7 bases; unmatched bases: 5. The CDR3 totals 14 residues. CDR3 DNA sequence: TGTGCCAGCAGTTCTAGCGGGAAGGGCGGGGAGCTGTTTTTT. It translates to CASSSSGKGGELFF.

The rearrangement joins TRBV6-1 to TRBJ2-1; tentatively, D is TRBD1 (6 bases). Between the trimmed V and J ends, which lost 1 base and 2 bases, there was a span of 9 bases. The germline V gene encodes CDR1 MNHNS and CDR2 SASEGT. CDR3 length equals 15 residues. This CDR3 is CASSEVRTAYNEQFF. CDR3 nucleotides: TGTGCCAGCAGTGAAGTGAGGACAGCCTACAATGAGCAGTTCTTC.

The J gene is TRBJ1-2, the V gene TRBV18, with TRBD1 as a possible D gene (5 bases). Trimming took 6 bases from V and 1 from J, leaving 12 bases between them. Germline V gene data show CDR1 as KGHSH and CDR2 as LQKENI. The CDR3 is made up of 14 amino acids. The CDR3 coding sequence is TGTGCCAGCTCCAGAAACAGGAATAACTATGGCTACACCTTC. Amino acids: CASSRNRNNYGYTF.

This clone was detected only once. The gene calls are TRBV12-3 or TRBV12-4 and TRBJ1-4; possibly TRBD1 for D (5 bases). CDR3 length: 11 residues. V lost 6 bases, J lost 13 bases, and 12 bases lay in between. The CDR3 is CASRSDSRLFF. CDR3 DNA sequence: TGTGCCAGCAGATCCGACAGTCGACTGTTTTTT.

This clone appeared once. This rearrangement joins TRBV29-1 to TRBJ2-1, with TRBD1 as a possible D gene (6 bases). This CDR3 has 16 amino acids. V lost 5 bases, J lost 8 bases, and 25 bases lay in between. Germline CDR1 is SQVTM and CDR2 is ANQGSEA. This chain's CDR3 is CSVNPITQGLGDEQFF. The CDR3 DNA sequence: TGCAGCGTTAATCCTATCACGCAGGGGTTGGGTGATGAGCAGTTCTTC.

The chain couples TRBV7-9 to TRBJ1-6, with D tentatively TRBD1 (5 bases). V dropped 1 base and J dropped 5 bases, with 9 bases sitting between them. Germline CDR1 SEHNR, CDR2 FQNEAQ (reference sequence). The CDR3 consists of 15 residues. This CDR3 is CASSLDRIHNSPLHF. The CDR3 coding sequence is TGTGCCAGCAGCTTAGACAGGATTCATAATTCACCCCTCCACTTT.